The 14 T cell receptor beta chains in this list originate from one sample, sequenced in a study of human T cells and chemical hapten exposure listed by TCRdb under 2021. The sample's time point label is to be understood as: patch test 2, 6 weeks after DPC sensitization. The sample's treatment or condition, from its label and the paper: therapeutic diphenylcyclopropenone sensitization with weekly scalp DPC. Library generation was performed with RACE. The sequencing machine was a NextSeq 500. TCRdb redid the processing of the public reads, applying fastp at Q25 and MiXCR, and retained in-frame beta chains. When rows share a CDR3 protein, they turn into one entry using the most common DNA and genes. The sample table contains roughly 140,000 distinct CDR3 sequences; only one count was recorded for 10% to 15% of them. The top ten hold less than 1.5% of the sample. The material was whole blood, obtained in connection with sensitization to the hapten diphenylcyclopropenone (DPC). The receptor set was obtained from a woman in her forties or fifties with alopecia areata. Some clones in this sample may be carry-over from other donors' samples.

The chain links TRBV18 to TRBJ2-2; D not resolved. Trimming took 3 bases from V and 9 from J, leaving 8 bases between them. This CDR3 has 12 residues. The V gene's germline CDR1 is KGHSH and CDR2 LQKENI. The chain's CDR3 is CASSPSTRELFF. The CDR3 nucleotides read TGTGCCAGCTCACCCTCGACGAGGGAGCTGTTTTTT.

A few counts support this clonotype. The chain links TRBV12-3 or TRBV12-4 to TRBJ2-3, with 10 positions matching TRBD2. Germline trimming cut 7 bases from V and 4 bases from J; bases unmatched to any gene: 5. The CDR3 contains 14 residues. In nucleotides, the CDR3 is TGTGCCAGCATCTCTACTAGCGGGGCAGATACGCAGTATTTT. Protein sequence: CASISTSGADTQYF.

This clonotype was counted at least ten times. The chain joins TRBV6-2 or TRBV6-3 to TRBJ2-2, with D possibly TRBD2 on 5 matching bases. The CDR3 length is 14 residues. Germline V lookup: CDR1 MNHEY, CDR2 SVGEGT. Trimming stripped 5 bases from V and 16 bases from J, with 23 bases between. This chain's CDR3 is CASSPIREGGSRFF. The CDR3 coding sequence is TGTGCCAGCAGTCCGATACGAGAGGGTGGTTCCCGGTTTTTT.

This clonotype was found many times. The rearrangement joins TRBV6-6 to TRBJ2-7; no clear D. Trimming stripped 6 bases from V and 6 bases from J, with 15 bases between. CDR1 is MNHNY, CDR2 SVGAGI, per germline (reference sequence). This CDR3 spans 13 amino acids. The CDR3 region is CASSPLGLLEQYF. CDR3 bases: TGTGCCAGCAGCCCACTCGGCCTCCTCGAGCAGTACTTC.

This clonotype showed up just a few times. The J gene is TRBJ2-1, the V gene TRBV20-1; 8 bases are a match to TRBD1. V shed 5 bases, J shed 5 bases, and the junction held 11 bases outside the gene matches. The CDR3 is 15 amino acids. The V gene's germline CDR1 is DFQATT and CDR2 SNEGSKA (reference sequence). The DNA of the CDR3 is TGCAGTGCTCCCGGACAGGGCGATGAGGACAATGAGCAGTTCTTC. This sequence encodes CSAPGQGDEDNEQFF.

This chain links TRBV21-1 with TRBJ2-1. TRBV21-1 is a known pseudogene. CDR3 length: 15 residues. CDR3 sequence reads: CASSRRRRSYNEQFF. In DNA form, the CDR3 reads TGTGCCAGCAGCAGGCGGCGGCGCTCCTACAATGAGCAGTTCTTC.

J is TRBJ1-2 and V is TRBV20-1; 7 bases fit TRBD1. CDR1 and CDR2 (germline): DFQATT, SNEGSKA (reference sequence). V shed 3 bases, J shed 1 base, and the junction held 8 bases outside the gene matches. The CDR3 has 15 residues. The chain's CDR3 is CSARSPTGLNYGYTF. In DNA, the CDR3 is TGCAGTGCTAGGTCGCCGACAGGGCTTAACTATGGCTACACCTTC.

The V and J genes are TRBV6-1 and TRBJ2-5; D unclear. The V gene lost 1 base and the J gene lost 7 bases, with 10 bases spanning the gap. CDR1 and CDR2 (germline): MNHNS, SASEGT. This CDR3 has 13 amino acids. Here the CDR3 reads CASSEVTPGTQYF. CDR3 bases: TGTGCCAGCAGTGAAGTGACCCCCGGGACCCAGTACTTC.

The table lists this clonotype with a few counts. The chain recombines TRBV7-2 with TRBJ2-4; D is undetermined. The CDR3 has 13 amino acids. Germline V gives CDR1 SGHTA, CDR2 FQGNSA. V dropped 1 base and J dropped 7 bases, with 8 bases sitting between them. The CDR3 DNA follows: TGTGCCAGCAGCTTAGAGCCGGGCAACATTCAGTACTTC. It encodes CASSLEPGNIQYF.

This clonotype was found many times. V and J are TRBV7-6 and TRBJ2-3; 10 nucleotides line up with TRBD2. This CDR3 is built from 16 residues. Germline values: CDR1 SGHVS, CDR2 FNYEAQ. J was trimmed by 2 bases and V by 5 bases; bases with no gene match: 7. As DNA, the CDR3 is TGTGCCAGCAGCAATAGCGGGAGGAGTTACACAGATACGCAGTATTTT. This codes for CASSNSGRSYTDTQYF.

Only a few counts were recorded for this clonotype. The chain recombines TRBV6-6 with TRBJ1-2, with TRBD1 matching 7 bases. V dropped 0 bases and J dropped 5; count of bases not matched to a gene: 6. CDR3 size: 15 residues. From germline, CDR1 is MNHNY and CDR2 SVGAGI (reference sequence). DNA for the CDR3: TGTGCCAGCAGTTACTCTGCAGGGGGTATTTATGGCTACACCTTC. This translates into CASSYSAGGIYGYTF.

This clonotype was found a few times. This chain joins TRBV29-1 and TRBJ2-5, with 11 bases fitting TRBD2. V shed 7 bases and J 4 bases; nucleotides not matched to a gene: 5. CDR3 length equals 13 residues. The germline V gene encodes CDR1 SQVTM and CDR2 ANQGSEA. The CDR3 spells CSATSGSGETQYF. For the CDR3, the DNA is TGCAGCGCTACTAGCGGGAGCGGAGAGACCCAGTACTTC.

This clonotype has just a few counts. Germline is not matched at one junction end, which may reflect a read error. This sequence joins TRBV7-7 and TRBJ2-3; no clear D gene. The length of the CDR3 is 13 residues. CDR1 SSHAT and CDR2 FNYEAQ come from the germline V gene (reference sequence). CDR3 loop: CASSPGRTDTQYF. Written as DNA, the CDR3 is TGTGCTAGCAGCCCCGGGCGCACAGATACGCAGTATTTT.

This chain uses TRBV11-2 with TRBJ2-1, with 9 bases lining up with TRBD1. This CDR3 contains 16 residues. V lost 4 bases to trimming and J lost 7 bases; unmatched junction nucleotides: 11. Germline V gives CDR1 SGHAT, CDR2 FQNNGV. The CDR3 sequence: CASSSPQDRGSNEQFF. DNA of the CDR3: TGTGCCAGCAGCTCTCCCCAAGACAGGGGGTCGAATGAGCAGTTCTTC.